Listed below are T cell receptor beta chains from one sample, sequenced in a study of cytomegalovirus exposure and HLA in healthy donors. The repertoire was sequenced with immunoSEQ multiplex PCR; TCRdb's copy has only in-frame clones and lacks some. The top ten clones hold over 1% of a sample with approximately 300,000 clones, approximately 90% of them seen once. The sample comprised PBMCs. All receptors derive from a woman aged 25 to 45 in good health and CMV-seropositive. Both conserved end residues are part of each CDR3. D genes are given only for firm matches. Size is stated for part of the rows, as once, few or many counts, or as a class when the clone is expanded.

DNA: TGTGCCAGCAGCCAAGTAGTCCTCACCGGGGAGCTGTTTTTT
CDR3: CASSQVVLTGELFF
D: -
J: TRBJ2-2
size: once
V: TRBV14
length: 14

DNA: TGTGCCAGCAGTGATGGGACTAGCGGGAGTGTGCAGTACTTC
CDR3: CASSDGTSGSVQYF
D: TRBD2
J: TRBJ2-7
size: -
V: TRBV6-1
length: 14

DNA: TGTGCCAGCAGCTTGGGACAGGGGGCGACTGAAGCTTTCTTT
CDR3: CASSLGQGATEAFF
D: TRBD1
J: TRBJ1-1
size: -
V: TRBV11-3
length: 14

DNA: TGTGCCAGCAGTGTAGTGGGTACCCTGAACATTCAGTACTTC
CDR3: CASSVVGTLNIQYF
D: -
J: TRBJ2-4
size: -
V: TRBV28
length: 14

DNA: TGTGCCAGCAGCTTAGGGGGGCAAGGTTACGAGCAGTACTTC
CDR3: CASSLGGQGYEQYF
D: -
J: TRBJ2-7
size: -
V: TRBV7-2
length: 14

DNA: TGTGCCAGCAGGGCGGACAGGCGGAGCTCTGGAAACACCATATATTTT
CDR3: CASRADRRSSGNTIYF
D: TRBD1
J: TRBJ1-3
size: -
V: TRBV2
length: 16

DNA: TGTGCCAGCACCGATGAGGGTTTCTATGGCTACACCTTC
CDR3: CASTDEGFYGYTF
D: -
J: TRBJ1-2
size: -
V: TRBV2
length: 13

DNA: TGTGCCAGCAGCTGGACAGGGGCTAATGAAAAACTGTTTTTT
CDR3: CASSWTGANEKLFF
D: TRBD1
J: TRBJ1-4
size: -
V: TRBV9
length: 14

DNA: TGCGCCAGCAGCGTCACAGTAAATCAGCCCCAGCATTTT
CDR3: CASSVTVNQPQHF
D: -
J: TRBJ1-5
size: -
V: TRBV5-1
length: 13

DNA: TGTGCCAGCGCTAATTCTTTAGGGGGGACCTACGAGCAGTACTTC
CDR3: CASANSLGGTYEQYF
D: -
J: TRBJ2-7
size: -
V: TRBV7-2
length: 15

DNA: TGTGCCAGCAGTTTTCGTGTGGGAACCTTAAGCAATCAGCCCCAGCATTTT
CDR3: CASSFRVGTLSNQPQHF
D: -
J: TRBJ1-5
size: -
V: TRBV28
length: 17

DNA: TGTGCCACCAGCATCTCGACAGTCAAGGGGAATGAGCAGTTCTTC
CDR3: CATSISTVKGNEQFF
D: -
J: TRBJ2-1
size: -
V: TRBV15
length: 15

DNA: TGTGCCAGCAGCGGACAGGGGGCGGTTGATTCACCCCTCCACTTT
CDR3: CASSGQGAVDSPLHF
D: TRBD1
J: TRBJ1-6
size: -
V: TRBV7-2
length: 15

DNA: TGTGCCAGCAGTGAATGGCCAGGGACCTACAATGAGCAGTTCTTC
CDR3: CASSEWPGTYNEQFF
D: -
J: TRBJ2-1
size: -
V: TRBV2
length: 15

DNA: TGCGCCAGCAGCTCGACCGGGACAGTTAACTATGGCTACACCTTC
CDR3: CASSSTGTVNYGYTF
D: TRBD1
J: TRBJ1-2
size: few
V: TRBV5-1
length: 15

DNA: TGTGCCAGCTCATGGGACAGCACAGATACGCAGTATTTT
CDR3: CASSWDSTDTQYF
D: -
J: TRBJ2-3
size: few
V: TRBV18
length: 13

DNA: TGCGCCAGCAATTCGGGCCTCGCGAACACCGGGGAGCTGTTTTTT
CDR3: CASNSGLANTGELFF
D: -
J: TRBJ2-2
size: few
V: TRBV5-1
length: 15

DNA: TGTGCCACCAGCAGAGCGGTATCACAGGATAATGAAAAACTGTTTTTT
CDR3: CATSRAVSQDNEKLFF
D: -
J: TRBJ1-4
size: -
V: TRBV15
length: 16

DNA: TGTGCCAGCAGCTTCGAATCGACAGGGAAATCCTACGAGCAGTACTTC
CDR3: CASSFESTGKSYEQYF
D: TRBD1
J: TRBJ2-7
size: -
V: TRBV7-9
length: 16

DNA: TGTGCCAGCAGCTTAAGCGGGAGAAGCTCCTACAATGAGCAGTTCTTC
CDR3: CASSLSGRSSYNEQFF
D: TRBD2
J: TRBJ2-1
size: -
V: TRBV5-4
length: 16

DNA: TGTGCCAGCAGTGACTGCGTCGCTCAGTTGATACCGAACGGGGGCTACACCTTC
CDR3: CASSDCVAQLIPNGGYTF
D: -
J: TRBJ1-2
size: -
V: TRBV6-4
length: 18

DNA: TGTGCCAGCAGTTTAGCCCCTGTCACTAGCGGGACCGGGGAGCAGTACTTC
CDR3: CASSLAPVTSGTGEQYF
D: TRBD2
J: TRBJ2-7
size: -
V: TRBV28
length: 17

DNA: TGTGCCAGCAGCCCAAGGGTACTAGCGGGATGGGACACCGGGGAGCTGTTTTTT
CDR3: CASSPRVLAGWDTGELFF
D: TRBD2
J: TRBJ2-2
size: once
V: TRBV11-2
length: 18

DNA: TGCGCCAGCAGTGAACCTGGGACAGATACGCAGTATTTT
CDR3: CASSEPGTDTQYF
D: -
J: TRBJ2-3
size: -
V: TRBV10-2
length: 13

DNA: TGTGCCAGCAGTTTCGATGCAGATACGCAGTATTTT
CDR3: CASSFDADTQYF
D: -
J: TRBJ2-3
size: -
V: TRBV27
length: 12

DNA: TGCGCCAGCAGGGGAAAGACAGGTGCCTTGAACACTGAAGCTTTCTTT
CDR3: CASRGKTGALNTEAFF
D: -
J: TRBJ1-1
size: -
V: TRBV5-1
length: 16

DNA: TGTGCCAGCAGTGGATGGACAGTTGCAACTAATGAAAAACTGTTTTTT
CDR3: CASSGWTVATNEKLFF
D: -
J: TRBJ1-4
size: -
V: TRBV25-1
length: 16

DNA: TGTGCCAGCAGGGAACTTAGCGGGAGCGGGGGCGAGCAGTACTTC
CDR3: CASRELSGSGGEQYF
D: TRBD2
J: TRBJ2-7
size: few
V: TRBV2
length: 15

DNA: TGTGCCAGCAGCCTGGACAGAGTTAATGAAAAACTGTTTTTT
CDR3: CASSLDRVNEKLFF
D: -
J: TRBJ1-4
size: -
V: TRBV28
length: 14

DNA: TGTGCCTGGAGTGTACGGGGTAATCAGCCCCAGCATTTT
CDR3: CAWSVRGNQPQHF
D: -
J: TRBJ1-5
size: -
V: TRBV30
length: 13

DNA: TGTGCCAGCACCTACCATCGGGACCGCTTGGTCACTAATGAAAAACTGTTTTTT
CDR3: CASTYHRDRLVTNEKLFF
D: -
J: TRBJ1-4
size: -
V: TRBV27
length: 18

DNA: TGTGCCAGCAGTTTATCCGGCTACGAGCAGTACTTC
CDR3: CASSLSGYEQYF
D: -
J: TRBJ2-7
size: -
V: TRBV28
length: 12

DNA: TGCAGCGTTGAAAGCGGGGCCGGGTCCTACGAGCAGTACTTC
CDR3: CSVESGAGSYEQYF
D: TRBD2
J: TRBJ2-7
size: -
V: TRBV29-1
length: 14

DNA: TGTGCCAGCAGCTTTCAGGGTCCCTACGAGCAGTACTTC
CDR3: CASSFQGPYEQYF
D: -
J: TRBJ2-7
size: -
V: TRBV5-4
length: 13

DNA: TGTGCCAGCAGCCAAGAGTCAGGGACCTGGCAGCCCCAGCATTTT
CDR3: CASSQESGTWQPQHF
D: -
J: TRBJ1-5
size: few
V: TRBV4-2
length: 15

DNA: TGCACCAGCAGCCAAAACGTAGGGGGCCGAGAGACCCAGTACTTC
CDR3: CTSSQNVGGRETQYF
D: -
J: TRBJ2-5
size: -
V: TRBV1
length: 15

DNA: TGTGCCAGCAGTTTCAGCCATCCGGGACTAGCGGGGGGGCTGGGGTACGAGCAGTACTTC
CDR3: CASSFSHPGLAGGLGYEQYF
D: TRBD2
J: TRBJ2-7
size: once
V: TRBV27
length: 20

DNA: TGTGCCATCAGTGATGGGACAGGGGGCAGTGGCTACACCTTC
CDR3: CAISDGTGGSGYTF
D: TRBD1
J: TRBJ1-2
size: -
V: TRBV10-3
length: 14

DNA: TGCGCCAGCAGCCAAGGTGAATTTAACTATGGCTACACCTTC
CDR3: CASSQGEFNYGYTF
D: -
J: TRBJ1-2
size: -
V: TRBV4-3
length: 14

DNA: TGTGCCAGCAGCTTGGGGGGTGGTGGCTACACCTTC
CDR3: CASSLGGGGYTF
D: -
J: TRBJ1-2
size: -
V: TRBV5-5
length: 12

DNA: TGTGCCAGCAGTTTATATGGGGGCCCTGGAAACACCATATATTTT
CDR3: CASSLYGGPGNTIYF
D: -
J: TRBJ1-3
size: -
V: TRBV27
length: 15

DNA: TGCGCCAGCAGCTTCGGGACAGTGAACTTATTGTTTACTGAAGCTTTCTTT
CDR3: CASSFGTVNLLFTEAFF
D: TRBD1
J: TRBJ1-1
size: -
V: TRBV5-1
length: 17

DNA: TGTGCCTGGAATTTAGGTGGATTCAACACCATATATTTT
CDR3: CAWNLGGFNTIYF
D: -
J: TRBJ1-3
size: -
V: TRBV30
length: 13

DNA: TGTGCCAGCTCACCACTAGGGAAGGACTACGAGCAGTACTTC
CDR3: CASSPLGKDYEQYF
D: -
J: TRBJ2-7
size: -
V: TRBV18
length: 14

DNA: TGTGCCAGCAGTTTCAGCAGCGTCTACGAGCAGTACTTC
CDR3: CASSFSSVYEQYF
D: -
J: TRBJ2-7
size: -
V: TRBV2
length: 13

DNA: TGCGCCAGCAGCTTGGCGGTGACTAGCGTCTTGAATGAGCAGTTCTTC
CDR3: CASSLAVTSVLNEQFF
D: TRBD2
J: TRBJ2-1
size: -
V: TRBV5-1
length: 16

DNA: TGTGCCAGCATTGGGGTTTTGGAGACCCAGTACTTC
CDR3: CASIGVLETQYF
D: -
J: TRBJ2-5
size: -
V: TRBV25-1
length: 12

DNA: TGTGCCAGCAGCCCAAGGGGGGATTCCTACAATGAGCAGTTCTTC
CDR3: CASSPRGDSYNEQFF
D: -
J: TRBJ2-1
size: -
V: TRBV7-3
length: 15

DNA: TGTGCCAGCAGCCTAGACAGGGGACGGAACGAGACCCAGTACTTC
CDR3: CASSLDRGRNETQYF
D: TRBD1
J: TRBJ2-5
size: -
V: TRBV7-9
length: 15

DNA: TGTGCCAGCAGCACGGGGGGTTATAGCAATCAGCCCCAGCATTTT
CDR3: CASSTGGYSNQPQHF
D: -
J: TRBJ1-5
size: -
V: TRBV13
length: 15

DNA: TGTGCCAGCAGCTTAGGCCTCTCGGGATCTGGGGCCAACGTCCTGACTTTC
CDR3: CASSLGLSGSGANVLTF
D: -
J: TRBJ2-6
size: -
V: TRBV13
length: 17

DNA: TGTGCCAGCATCCGGGGACTAGCGGACTACAATGAGCAGTTCTTC
CDR3: CASIRGLADYNEQFF
D: TRBD2
J: TRBJ2-1
size: -
V: TRBV11-2
length: 15

DNA: TGTGCCAGCAGTTACGTCGTTGGGGCTAACTATGGCTACACCTTC
CDR3: CASSYVVGANYGYTF
D: -
J: TRBJ1-2
size: few
V: TRBV6-5
length: 15

DNA: TGTGCCAGCAGCTTAGGCACGACAGGAACCTACGAGCAGTACTTC
CDR3: CASSLGTTGTYEQYF
D: -
J: TRBJ2-7
size: -
V: TRBV7-2
length: 15

DNA: TGTGCCAGCATACGGAGCTTGAACACTGAAGCTTTCTTT
CDR3: CASIRSLNTEAFF
D: -
J: TRBJ1-1
size: -
V: TRBV6-1
length: 13

DNA: TGTGCCAGCAGCGCTGGAGGAACAACCTACAATGAGCAGTTCTTC
CDR3: CASSAGGTTYNEQFF
D: -
J: TRBJ2-1
size: -
V: TRBV5-6
length: 15

DNA: TGTGCCAGCACCGTGATTGGGGCAGGGACCCATGGCTACACCTTC
CDR3: CASTVIGAGTHGYTF
D: -
J: TRBJ1-2
size: -
V: TRBV28
length: 15